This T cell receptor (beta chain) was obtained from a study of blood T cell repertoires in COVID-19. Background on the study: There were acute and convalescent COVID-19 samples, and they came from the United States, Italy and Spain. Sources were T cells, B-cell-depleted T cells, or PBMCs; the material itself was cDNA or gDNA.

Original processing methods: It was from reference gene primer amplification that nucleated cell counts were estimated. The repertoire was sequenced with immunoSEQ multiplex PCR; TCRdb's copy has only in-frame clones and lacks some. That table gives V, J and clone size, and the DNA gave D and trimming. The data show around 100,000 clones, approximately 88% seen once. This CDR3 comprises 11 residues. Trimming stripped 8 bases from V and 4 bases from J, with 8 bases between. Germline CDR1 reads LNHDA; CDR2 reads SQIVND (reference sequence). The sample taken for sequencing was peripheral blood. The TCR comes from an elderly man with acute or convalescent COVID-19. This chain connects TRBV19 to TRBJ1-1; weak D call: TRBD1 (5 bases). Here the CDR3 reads CASGGVTEAFF. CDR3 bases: TGTGCCAGTGGGGGGGTCACTGAAGCTTTCTTT.